This is a list of T cell receptor beta chains from one sample in a study of blood T cells in healthy people across ages. TCRdb called the 5' RACE reads again in MiXCR, with one record for every CDR3 protein. The sample gives 580,000 or so distinct CDR3 sequences, 47% of which show up once; approximately 23% is in the top ten. Sequencing input: blood. These receptors originate from a man older than 75 in good health. Each CDR3 is given with its conserved first and last residue. D genes are given only for firm matches.

d_call,v_call,cdr3_aa
TRBD1,TRBV4-3,CASSQESGGGYEQYF
-,TRBV6-5,CASSYSTMGTEAFF
TRBD1,TRBV6-5,CASSRDRGSNEQFF
-,TRBV6-2/TRBV6-3,CASERLGANVLTF
TRBD1,TRBV20-1,CSASLGTGRANEQFF
TRBD1,TRBV10-1,CASSPTGTRDTEAFF
-,TRBV6-2/TRBV6-3,CASSLSYLNQPQHF
TRBD1,TRBV20-1,CSAAGTGNEKLFF
TRBD2,TRBV20-1,CALKRGVYNEQFF
-,TRBV20-1,CSAIGLTYNEQFF
-,TRBV7-2,CASTPIGSYNEQFF
TRBD2,TRBV10-2,CASRPGGGYNEQFF
TRBD1,TRBV4-2,CASSQGFRGHETQYF
-,TRBV20-1,CSATEADAGTGELFF
-,TRBV7-2,CASSPSAGQETQYF
-,TRBV2,CASSAIQKTNEKLFF
-,TRBV7-9,CASSIAGSYEQYF
-,TRBV5-1,CASSLTGPDYNEQFF
TRBD1,TRBV12-3/TRBV12-4,CASSLNRGHADTQYF
-,TRBV20-1,CSVRGVGLEQYF
TRBD2,TRBV20-1,CSARRTSGYNEQFF
-,TRBV29-1,CSVARRNTEAFF
TRBD1,TRBV7-3,CASSSQSGTEYGYTF
TRBD1,TRBV7-6,CASSPRTGGGNTEAFF
-,TRBV20-1,CSAGAGTQYF
-,TRBV7-2,CASSLDTGSYEQYF
-,TRBV29-1,CSVVGAVGTEAFF
TRBD2,TRBV12-3/TRBV12-4,CASTKLAGGVSDTQYF
TRBD2,TRBV3-1,CASSQNRGKAGGGDEQFF
-,TRBV7-2,CASSLDERRTFYGYTF
TRBD2,TRBV10-3,CAIGGGSTDTQYF
TRBD1,TRBV5-6,CASKRDRGVTDTQYF
TRBD1,TRBV7-7,CASSSGTGREQYF
-,TRBV4-1,CASSQDRGRRSGETPYF
TRBD1,TRBV7-2,CASSTDRVGGNTIYF
-,TRBV6-5,CASSYSGFFRSIQPQHF
-,TRBV7-2,CASSLAQGFTDTQYF
TRBD1,TRBV6-6,CASGDRASSYNSPLHF
-,TRBV28,CASSSRTGRWDEQFF
-,TRBV9,CASSVDGDGYTF
TRBD2,TRBV15,CATTPGLAGGSEQYF
TRBD2,TRBV6-5,CASSARLADLAQYF
-,TRBV20-1,CSASAVGRQTQYF
-,TRBV13,CASSPWGTATYEQYF
-,TRBV20-1,CSARDRTTGQPQHF
-,TRBV7-2,CASSLGGLTYNEQFF
-,TRBV7-8,CASSLAGGLHSYEQYF
-,TRBV7-2,CASSSRDRTNTEAFF
-,TRBV3-1,CASSRRGGQETQYF
TRBD2,TRBV9,CASSVTSDEQFF
-,TRBV5-6,CASSWGPPQGGGMKEKLFF
-,TRBV27,CASSLSSSISQRGQYF
TRBD1,TRBV9,CASSVLAGGDDGYTF
TRBD1,TRBV6-5,CASSSPGQAGAQYF
-,TRBV29-1,CSATDGGNSPLHF